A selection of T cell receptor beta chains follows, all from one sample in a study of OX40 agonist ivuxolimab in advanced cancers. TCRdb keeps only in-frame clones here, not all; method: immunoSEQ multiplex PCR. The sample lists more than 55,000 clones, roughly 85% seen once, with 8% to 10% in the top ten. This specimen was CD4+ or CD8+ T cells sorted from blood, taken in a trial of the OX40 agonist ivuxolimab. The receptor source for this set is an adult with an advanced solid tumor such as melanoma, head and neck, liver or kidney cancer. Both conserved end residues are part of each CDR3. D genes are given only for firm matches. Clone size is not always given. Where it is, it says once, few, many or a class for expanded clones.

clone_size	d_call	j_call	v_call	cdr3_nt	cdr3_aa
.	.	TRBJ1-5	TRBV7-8	TGTGCCAGCAGCTTAGGGCAGAATGGCAATCAGCCCCAGCATTTT	CASSLGQNGNQPQHF
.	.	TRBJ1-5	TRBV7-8	TGTGCCAGCAGCTTAGGGCAGAATAGCAATCAGCCCCAGCATTTT	CASSLGQNSNQPQHF
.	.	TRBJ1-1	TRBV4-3	TGCGCCAGCAGCCAAGATCTATGGGGTCTCGGAGCTTTCTTT	CASSQDLWGLGAFF
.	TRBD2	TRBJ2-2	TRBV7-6	TGTGCCAGCAGCCCCGAGCCGGGGGGGAACACCGGGGAGCTGTTTTTT	CASSPEPGGNTGELFF
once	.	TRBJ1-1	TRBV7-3	TGTGCCAGCAGCCCGGGTGGCCTGAACACTGAAGCTTTCTTT	CASSPGGLNTEAFF
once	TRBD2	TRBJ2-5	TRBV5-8	TGTGCCAGCAGCTTGGGGACTAGCGGACTAAAAGAGACCCAGTACTTC	CASSLGTSGLKETQYF
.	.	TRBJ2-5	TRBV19	TGTGCCAGTAGTAAACAGCTCCAAGAGACCCAGTACTTC	CASSKQLQETQYF
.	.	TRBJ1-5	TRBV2	TGTGCCAGCTGCGCGCTGAGGGGTGGGGATCAGCCCCAGCATTTT	CASCALRGGDQPQHF
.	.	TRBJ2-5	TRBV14	TGTGCCAGCAGCCAACGAGGCGAGACCCAGTACTTC	CASSQRGETQYF
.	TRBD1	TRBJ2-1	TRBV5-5	TGTGCCAGCAGCCCAGACAGGGGGCAAGAGCAGTTCTTC	CASSPDRGQEQFF
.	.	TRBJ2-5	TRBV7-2	TGTGCCAGCAGCTCCCCAAAACAGGGTTTCGTGGAGACCCAGTACTTC	CASSSPKQGFVETQYF
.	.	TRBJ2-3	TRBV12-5	TGTGCTAGTGCGGGCGGGAACACAGATACGCAGTATTTT	CASAGGNTDTQYF
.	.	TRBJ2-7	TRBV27	TGTGCCAGCAGTTTCGACCTCCGCCGTGGGTACGAGCAGTACTTC	CASSFDLRRGYEQYF
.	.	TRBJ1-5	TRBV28	TGTGCCATCCTACAGGGAGGCAATCAGCCCCAGCATTTT	CAILQGGNQPQHF
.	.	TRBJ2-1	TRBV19	TGTGCCAGTAGTACTCGGGCCCCGACCATTGAGCAGTTCTTC	CASSTRAPTIEQFF
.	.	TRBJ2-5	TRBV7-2	TGTGCCAGCAGCTTAAGAGGGGAGACCCAGTACTTC	CASSLRGETQYF
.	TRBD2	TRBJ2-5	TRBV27	TGTGCCAGCAGTCCCTCCCTTAGCGGGGAAGAGACCCAGTACTTC	CASSPSLSGEETQYF
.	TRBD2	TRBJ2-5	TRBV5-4	TGTGCCAGCAGCAGATTGCTGCGGGGGGGCCCCGAGACCCAGTACTTC	CASSRLLRGGPETQYF
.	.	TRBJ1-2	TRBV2	TGTGCCAGCAGTGACCAGGGCGGAAGGTATGGCTACACCTTC	CASSDQGGRYGYTF
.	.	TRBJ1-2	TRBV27	TGTGCCAGCAGTTTATCGTGGGGGGTCAACTATGGCTACACCTTC	CASSLSWGVNYGYTF
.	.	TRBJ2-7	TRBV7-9	TGTGCCAGCAGCTTATTAGGACTGTACGAGCAGTACTTC	CASSLLGLYEQYF
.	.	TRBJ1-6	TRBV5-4	TGTGCCAGCAGCTTTGGACAGAGCTCCTATAATTCACCCCTCCACTTT	CASSFGQSSYNSPLHF
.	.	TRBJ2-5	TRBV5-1	TGCGCCTTCCTGACTCCTGCGGAGACCCAGTACTTC	CAFLTPAETQYF
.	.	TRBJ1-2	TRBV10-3	TGTGCCATCAGTGGTCGTACGCAGGGAGGCTATGGCTACACCTTC	CAISGRTQGGYGYTF
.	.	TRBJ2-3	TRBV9	TGTGCCAGCAGCGTAGGCGAGTTAACAGATACGCAGTATTTT	CASSVGELTDTQYF